Below are 17 T cell receptor beta chains sequenced from a single sample in a study of blood T cell repertoires in COVID-19. Using immunoSEQ multiplex PCR, the repertoire was profiled, and TCRdb retains in-frame clones only, with some absent. The sample shows approximately 65,000 clones, approximately 83% of them seen only once. Sequencing used peripheral blood. Every receptor here comes from a man between 35 and 55 years old with acute or convalescent COVID-19.

This chain links TRBV20-1 with TRBJ2-1; 7 positions match TRBD1. CDR3 length: 11 residues. The germline CDR1 and CDR2 sequences are DFQATT and SNEGSKA (reference sequence). Trimming took 6 bases from V and 6 from J; bases not matched to a gene: 2. The CDR3 region is CSAGTANEQFF. DNA for the CDR3: TGCAGTGCCGGGACAGCCAATGAGCAGTTCTTC.

This chain joins TRBV4-2 and TRBJ1-2, with D hard to call. The CDR3 spans 15 residues. V lost 0 bases, J lost 4 bases, and 12 bases lay in between. Per the germline V gene, CDR1 is LGHNA and CDR2 is YNFKEQ. CDR3 loop: CASSQEYEQRYGYTF. CDR3 in DNA: TGTGCCAGCAGCCAAGAGTACGAGCAGCGCTATGGCTACACCTTC.

The chain carries TRBV6-6 and TRBJ1-1; D gene ambiguous. CDR1 is MNHNY, CDR2 SVGAGI, per germline (reference sequence). The CDR3 consists of 15 residues. V shed 6 bases and J shed 2 bases, with 16 bases lying between them. Written as DNA, the CDR3 is TGTGCCAGCAGCCCCTTGAGCCTAAAAAACACTGAAGCTTTCTTT. This gives the protein CASSPLSLKNTEAFF.

The DNA for the CDR3 is TGTGCCAGCAGTAGTATAACAGAAGCTTTCTTT. Translating gives CASSSITEAFF. The genes are TRBV2 and TRBJ1-1, with D unresolved. V lost 5 bases, J lost 8 bases, and 9 bases lay in between. The germline gives CDR1 SNHLY, CDR2 FYNNEI. This CDR3 has 11 amino acids.

V usage is TRBV11-3 and J usage is TRBJ1-3; weak D call: TRBD1 (6 bases). Trimming left V 5 bases short and J 0 bases short, with 11 bases between. Germline V gene lookup returns CDR1 SGHNT and CDR2 YENEEA. The CDR3 runs to 15 residues. The CDR3 is CASSQTGISGNTIYF. CDR3 DNA: TGTGCCAGCAGCCAAACAGGGATCTCTGGAAACACCATATATTTT.

This clone was recorded a few times. V usage is TRBV11-2 and J usage is TRBJ1-1; D gene ambiguous. Germline assignment: CDR1 SGHAT and CDR2 FQNNGV. The CDR3 sequence is 18 residues long. V dropped 0 bases and J dropped 1 base, with 18 bases sitting between them. The CDR3 here is CASSLEVPGRQENTEAFF. The CDR3 nucleotides are TGTGCCAGCAGCTTAGAGGTCCCAGGCAGGCAGGAGAACACTGAAGCTTTCTTT.

The rearrangement uses TRBV2 and TRBJ1-6; D gene ambiguous. V lost 4 bases to trimming and J lost 14 bases, with 6 bases between them. CDR1 is SNHLY and CDR2 is FYNNEI in the germline V gene. The CDR3 consists of 10 residues. The CDR3 loop is CASSVPTLHF. CDR3 bases: TGTGCCAGCAGTGTCCCTACCCTCCACTTT.

The V call is TRBV7-2, the J call TRBJ1-5, with D unclear. Germline V gene sequence: CDR1 SGHTA, CDR2 FQGNSA. CDR3 length: 17 residues. The germline V and J ends were trimmed by 0 bases and 4 bases, with 16 bases remaining between them. CDR3 DNA sequence: TGTGCCAGCAGCTTAGCCGGCCATACAGCCACTAATCAGCCCCAGCATTTT. This encodes CASSLAGHTATNQPQHF.

The chain's CDR3 is CASSSRVIPNGELFF. CDR3 coding DNA: TGCGCCAGCAGCTCCAGGGTCATACCGAACGGGGAGCTGTTTTTT. V is TRBV5-1 and J is TRBJ2-2; TRBD1 is a possible D gene (5 bases). The germline gives CDR1 SGHRS, CDR2 YFSETQ. The length of the CDR3 is 15 residues. Trimming stripped 3 bases from V and 7 bases from J, with 16 bases between.

This chain joins TRBV9 and TRBJ2-1, with 10 bases fitting TRBD2. Per the germline V gene, CDR1 is SGDLS and CDR2 is YYNGEE. V was pared by 1 base and J by 6 bases, with 4 bases of the junction left unmatched. This CDR3 comprises 15 residues. CDR3 nucleotide sequence: TGTGCCAGCAGCGTAAGATTAGCGGGGGGCAATGAGCAGTTCTTC. Translation: CASSVRLAGGNEQFF. Complete variable domain (other parts from reference TRBV9 and TRBJ2-1): DSGVTQTPKHLITATGQRVTLRCSPRSGDLSVYWYQQSLDQGLQFLIQYYNGEERAKGNILERFSAQQFPDLHSELNLSSLELGDSALYFCASSVRLAGGNEQFFGPGTRLTVL.

V and J are TRBV14 and TRBJ2-6, with a weak D call TRBD1 (6 bases). The V gene's germline CDR1 is SGHDN and CDR2 FVKESK. V was trimmed by 4 bases and J by 1 base, leaving 11 bases between them. The CDR3 totals 16 residues. CDR3 in amino acids: CASSPPGVSGANVLTF. CDR3 DNA sequence: TGTGCCAGCAGCCCACCAGGGGTTTCTGGGGCCAACGTCCTGACTTTC. The whole variable domain, remainder taken from reference TRBV14 and TRBJ2-6, is EAGVTQFPSHSVIEKGQTVTLRCDPISGHDNLYWYRRVMGKEIKFLLHFVKESKQDESGMPNNRFLAERTGGTYSTLKVQPAELEDSGVYFCASSPPGVSGANVLTFGAGSRLTVL.

V gene TRBV6-5 combines with J gene TRBJ1-1, with D perhaps TRBD1 (6 bases). Germline V CDR1 and CDR2: MNHEY, SVGAGI. CDR3 size: 13 residues. V lost 4 bases to trimming and J lost 3 bases, with 9 bases between them. As DNA, the CDR3 is TGTGCCAGCAGTTTTAAGGGGGACACTGAAGCTTTCTTT. Translating gives CASSFKGDTEAFF.

The chain joins TRBV2 to TRBJ1-2, with 7 bases matching TRBD1. The CDR3 has 12 residues. Trimming at V came to 6 bases and at J to 4 bases, leaving 2 bases not matched to a gene. Looked up from germline, CDR1 is SNHLY and CDR2 is FYNNEI. As DNA, the CDR3 is TGTGCCAGCAGAAGACAGGGCTATGGCTACACCTTC. Translating it yields CASRRQGYGYTF.

The rearrangement links TRBV10-3 to TRBJ1-3; D not certain. Trimming cost V 4 bases and J 2 bases, with 15 bases left between them. Germline CDR1 ENHRY, CDR2 SYGVKD. This CDR3 has 16 amino acids. CDR3 protein: CAISVGDPRAGNTIYF. CDR3 in DNA: TGTGCCATCAGTGTCGGAGACCCAAGAGCTGGAAACACCATATATTTT.

This chain connects TRBV14 to TRBJ1-4; D might be TRBD1 (6 bases). Trimming removed 3 bases at V and 7 bases at J, with 15 bases between. Germline lookup yields CDR1 SGHDN and CDR2 FVKESK. This CDR3 spans 15 amino acids. The CDR3, as DNA: TGTGCCAGCAGCCACGCAGGGGACATAAGTGAAAAACTGTTTTTT. Protein sequence: CASSHAGDISEKLFF.

V gene TRBV2 combines with J gene TRBJ2-1; D perhaps matches TRBD2 (6 bases). CDR1 SNHLY and CDR2 FYNNEI come from the germline V gene. This CDR3 spans 14 amino acids. With 8 bases removed from V and 0 bases from J, the gap between germline ends came to 11 bases. The CDR3 DNA is TGTGCCAGCGGCGGGGCCGGCTCCTACAATGAGCAGTTCTTC. It translates to CASGGAGSYNEQFF.

This clone was seen a single time. The chain combines TRBV5-4 with TRBJ1-1; D not resolved. In germline, CDR1 is SGHNT, CDR2 YYREEE (reference sequence). The V gene lost 4 bases and the J gene lost 4 bases, with 14 bases spanning the gap. The CDR3 covers 14 residues. Here the CDR3 reads CASSPAGFGTEAFF. In DNA form, the CDR3 reads TGTGCCAGCAGCCCCGCCGGGTTTGGCACTGAAGCTTTCTTT.